The sequence of this T cell receptor beta chain was determined in a study of radiotherapy plus CTLA-4 blockade in lung cancer. The method was immunoSEQ multiplex PCR; TCRdb's version includes in-frame clones alone and lacks a portion of them. The sample lists more than 95,000 clones, about four fifths occurring once. Study results and caveats: According to reports, early shifts in blood T cell clones, alongside interferon-beta, forecast response most accurately. Blood TCR clones of tumor origin expanded after radiotherapy plus ipilimumab.

The V end lost 5 bases, the J end lost 0 bases, and 7 bases lay between the germline ends. This CDR3 has 13 amino acids. CDR1 is SGHTA, CDR2 FQGTGA, per germline. Alongside CTLA-4 blockade with ipilimumab, patients with chemo-refractory metastatic non-small-cell lung cancer received focal radiation. A remark on this clone: The antigen remains undetermined.

The TCR comes from a human donor with non-small cell lung cancer who had a partial response to radiotherapy plus ipilimumab. Some clones in this sample may be carry-over from other donors' samples. This chain links TRBV7-3 with TRBJ1-2; D is possibly TRBD1 (5 bases). Sequences were derived from peripheral blood, sampled from a patient treated with radiotherapy plus ipilimumab. CDR3 in DNA: TGTGCCAGCAGCCCGGGGGCTAACTATGGCTACACCTTC. Protein product: CASSPGANYGYTF.